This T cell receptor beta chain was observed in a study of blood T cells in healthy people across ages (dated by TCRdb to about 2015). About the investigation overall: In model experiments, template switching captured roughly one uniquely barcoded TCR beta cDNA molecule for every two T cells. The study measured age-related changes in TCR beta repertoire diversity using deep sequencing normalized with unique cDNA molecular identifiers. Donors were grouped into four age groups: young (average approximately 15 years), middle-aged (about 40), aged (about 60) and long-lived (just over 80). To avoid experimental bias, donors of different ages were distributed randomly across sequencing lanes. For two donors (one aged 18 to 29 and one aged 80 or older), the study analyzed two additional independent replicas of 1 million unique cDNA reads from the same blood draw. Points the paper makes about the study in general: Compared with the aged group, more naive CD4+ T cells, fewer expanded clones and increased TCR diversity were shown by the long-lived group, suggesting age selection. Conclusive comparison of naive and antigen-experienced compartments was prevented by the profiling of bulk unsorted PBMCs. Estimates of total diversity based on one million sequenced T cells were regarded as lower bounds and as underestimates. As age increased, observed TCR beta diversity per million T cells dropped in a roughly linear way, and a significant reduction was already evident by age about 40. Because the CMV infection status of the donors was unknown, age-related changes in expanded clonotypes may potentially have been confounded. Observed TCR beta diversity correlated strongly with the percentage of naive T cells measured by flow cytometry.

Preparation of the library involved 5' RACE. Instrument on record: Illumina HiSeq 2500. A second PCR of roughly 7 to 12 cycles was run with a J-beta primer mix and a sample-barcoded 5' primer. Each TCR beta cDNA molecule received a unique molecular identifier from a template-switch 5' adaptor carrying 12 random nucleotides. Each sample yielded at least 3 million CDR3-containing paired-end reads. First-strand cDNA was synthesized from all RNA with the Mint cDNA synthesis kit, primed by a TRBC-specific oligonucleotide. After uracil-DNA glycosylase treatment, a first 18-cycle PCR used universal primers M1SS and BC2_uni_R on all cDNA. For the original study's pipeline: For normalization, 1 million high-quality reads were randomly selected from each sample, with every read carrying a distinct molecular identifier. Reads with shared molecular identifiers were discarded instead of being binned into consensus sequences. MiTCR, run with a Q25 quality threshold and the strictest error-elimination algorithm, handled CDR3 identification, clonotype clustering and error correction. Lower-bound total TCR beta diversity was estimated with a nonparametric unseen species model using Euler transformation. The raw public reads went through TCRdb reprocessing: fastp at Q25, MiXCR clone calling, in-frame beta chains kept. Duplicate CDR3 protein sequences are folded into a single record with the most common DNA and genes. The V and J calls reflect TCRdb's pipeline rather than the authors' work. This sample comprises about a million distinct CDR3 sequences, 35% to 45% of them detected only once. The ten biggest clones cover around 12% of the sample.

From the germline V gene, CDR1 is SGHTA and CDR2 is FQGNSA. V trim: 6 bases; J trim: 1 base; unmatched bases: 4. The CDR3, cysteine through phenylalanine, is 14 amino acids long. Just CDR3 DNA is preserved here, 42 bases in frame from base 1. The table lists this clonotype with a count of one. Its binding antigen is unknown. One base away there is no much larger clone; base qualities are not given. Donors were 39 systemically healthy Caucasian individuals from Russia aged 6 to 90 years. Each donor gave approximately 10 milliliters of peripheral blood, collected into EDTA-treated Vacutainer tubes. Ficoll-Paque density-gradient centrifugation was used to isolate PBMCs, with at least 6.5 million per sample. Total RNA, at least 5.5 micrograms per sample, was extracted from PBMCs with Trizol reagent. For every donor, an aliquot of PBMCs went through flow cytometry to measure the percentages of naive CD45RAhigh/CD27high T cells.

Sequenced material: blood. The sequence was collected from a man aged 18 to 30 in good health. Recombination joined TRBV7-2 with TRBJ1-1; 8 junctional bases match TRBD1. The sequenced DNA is TGTGCCAGCAGGGAAGGGACAGGGAACACTGAAGCTTTCTTT. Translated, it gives CASREGTGNTEAFF.